These 8 T cell receptor beta chains came from one sample sequenced in a study of patients and donors after allogeneic stem cell transplantation. TCRdb re-called the RT-PCR reads with MiXCR, one entry per CDR3 protein. The sample has about 72,000 distinct CDR3 sequences; around 27% are singletons. Sequencing was performed on blood, either unsorted or a sorted T cell fraction (not recorded which). The source of these receptors is a human donor who was either an allogeneic HSCT recipient or a stem cell or donor lymphocyte infusion donor (not recorded which). It is not recorded whose cells these are; they may come from a transplant donor.

The chain links TRBV12-3 or TRBV12-4 to TRBJ1-5; 8 bases align to TRBD1. The J segment lost 3 bases and the V segment lost 8 bases, leaving 6 bases of the junction unmatched. The CDR3 is 14 amino acids. The CDR3 sequence is CASRYRGANQPQHF. DNA for the CDR3: TGTGCCAGCCGTTACAGGGGGGCCAATCAGCCCCAGCATTTT.

This clonotype was found a few times. The V call is TRBV7-2, the J call TRBJ2-1; the D is unclear. The CDR3 covers 15 residues. The germline V gene has CDR1 SGHTA and CDR2 FQGNSA. V lost 2 bases to trimming and J lost 2 bases, with 10 bases between them. This CDR3 is CASSLTRPPYNEQFF. In nucleotides, the CDR3 is TGTGCCAGCAGCTTAACGAGGCCGCCCTACAATGAGCAGTTCTTC.

This clonotype was counted only a few times. V usage is TRBV7-8 and J usage is TRBJ2-2; D is ambiguous. Per the germline V gene, CDR1 is SGHVS and CDR2 is FQNEAQ. Trimming stripped 2 bases from V and 0 bases from J, with 22 bases between. CDR3 size: 20 residues. The chain's CDR3 is CASSLPWGPEDFANTGELFF. The CDR3 region has the DNA TGTGCCAGCAGCTTACCGTGGGGTCCTGAGGATTTCGCGAACACCGGGGAGCTGTTTTTT.

V gene TRBV5-1 combines with J gene TRBJ2-7, with TRBD2 identical over 11 bases. V was clipped by 0 bases and J by 5 bases; unmatched bases: 4. Germline loops: CDR1 SGHRS, CDR2 YFSETQ. CDR3 length: 15 residues. The DNA of the CDR3 is TGCGCCAGCAGCTTGGGAACTAGCGGGAGCCACGAGCAGTACTTC. This encodes CASSLGTSGSHEQYF.

In this sample, this clonotype turned up a few times. The chain carries TRBV10-3 and TRBJ2-5, with D possibly being TRBD2 (6 bases). The CDR3 consists of 13 residues. Germline loops: CDR1 ENHRY, CDR2 SYGVKD. V gave up 7 bases and J gave up 1 base, with 10 bases separating them. CDR3 sequence: CAINAGGQETQYF. The CDR3 nucleotides are TGTGCCATCAACGCCGGGGGCCAAGAGACCCAGTACTTC.

This chain connects TRBV10-3 to TRBJ2-2, with D possibly matching TRBD2 (6 bases). This CDR3 comprises 15 residues. Trimming stripped 4 bases from V and 7 bases from J, with 16 bases between. From germline, CDR1 is ENHRY and CDR2 SYGVKD. The CDR3 nucleotides read TGTGCCATCAGTGTTCGGCCAGGGAGGAACGGGGAGCTGTTTTTT. Amino acid sequence: CAISVRPGRNGELFF.

V and J are TRBV29-1 and TRBJ1-3; D uncertain. Trimming removed 3 bases at V and 3 bases at J, with 9 bases between. Germline lookup yields CDR1 SQVTM and CDR2 ANQGSEA. This CDR3 contains 13 residues. CDR3 loop: CSVEVGFGNTIYF. CDR3 sequence (DNA): TGCAGCGTTGAGGTTGGGTTTGGAAACACCATATATTTT.

This clonotype has a handful of counts. The chain couples TRBV4-2 to TRBJ1-6, with 10 bases that match TRBD1. Germline V lookup: CDR1 LGHNA, CDR2 YNFKEQ. V lost 5 bases, J lost 9 bases, and 4 bases stayed unmatched. The CDR3 runs 14 residues. Here the CDR3 reads CASSFGQGVSPLHF. The CDR3 DNA follows: TGTGCCAGCAGCTTTGGACAGGGGGTTTCACCCCTCCACTTT.